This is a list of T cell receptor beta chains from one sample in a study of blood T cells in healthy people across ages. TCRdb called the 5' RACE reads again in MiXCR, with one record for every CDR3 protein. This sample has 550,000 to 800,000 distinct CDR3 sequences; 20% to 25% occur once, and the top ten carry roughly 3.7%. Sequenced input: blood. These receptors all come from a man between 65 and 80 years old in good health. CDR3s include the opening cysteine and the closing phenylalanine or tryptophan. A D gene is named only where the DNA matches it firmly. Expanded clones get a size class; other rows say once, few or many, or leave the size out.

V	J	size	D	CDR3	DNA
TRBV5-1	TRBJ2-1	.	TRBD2	CASSPSGSGGYNEQFF	TGCGCCAGCAGCCCCTCGGGAAGCGGGGGCTACAATGAGCAGTTCTTC
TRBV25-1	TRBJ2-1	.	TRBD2	CASSKPGLNSNEQFF	TGTGCCAGCAGTAAACCGGGACTAAATTCCAATGAGCAGTTCTTC
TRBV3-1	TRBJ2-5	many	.	CASGSRGQETQYF	TGTGCCAGCGGCAGTAGGGGCCAAGAGACCCAGTACTTC
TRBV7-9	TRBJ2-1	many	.	CASSLATGSGHNEQFF	TGTGCCAGCAGCTTAGCTACCGGGTCAGGACACAATGAGCAGTTCTTC
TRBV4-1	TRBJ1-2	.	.	CASSHHGGHYGYTF	TGCGCCAGCAGCCATCATGGGGGCCACTATGGCTACACCTTC
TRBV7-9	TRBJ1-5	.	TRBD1	CASSWTGTGDQPQHF	TGTGCCAGCAGCTGGACCGGGACAGGGGATCAGCCCCAGCATTTT
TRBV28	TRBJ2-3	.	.	CASSTPALPDTQYF	TGTGCCAGCAGCACCCCGGCACTCCCAGATACGCAGTATTTT
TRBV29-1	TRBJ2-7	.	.	CSPNGSSYEQYF	TGCAGCCCGAATGGCTCATCCTACGAGCAGTACTTC
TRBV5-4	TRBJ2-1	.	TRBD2	CASSLELAGEEQFF	TGTGCCAGCAGCTTGGAACTAGCGGGAGAGGAGCAGTTCTTC
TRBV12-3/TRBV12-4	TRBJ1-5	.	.	CASSLAGGGGNQPQHF	TGTGCCAGCAGTTTAGCGGGGGGAGGGGGCAATCAGCCCCAGCATTTT
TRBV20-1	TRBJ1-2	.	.	CSAIPGGRYGYTF	TGCAGTGCGATCCCTGGAGGCCGCTATGGCTACACCTTC
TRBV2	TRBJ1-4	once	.	CAGRRTPGGEKLFF	TGTGCCGGCAGACGGACACCTGGGGGTGAAAAACTGTTTTTT
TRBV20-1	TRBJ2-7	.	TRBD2	CSAKETSISEQYF	TGCAGTGCTAAAGAGACTAGCATATCCGAGCAGTACTTC
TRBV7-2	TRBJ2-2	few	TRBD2	CASSLFLAGNTGELFF	TGTGCCAGCAGCTTATTCCTAGCGGGAAACACCGGGGAGCTGTTTTTT
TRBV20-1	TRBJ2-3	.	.	CSARQVSGDTQYF	TGCAGTGCCAGGCAGGTTTCGGGAGATACGCAGTATTTT
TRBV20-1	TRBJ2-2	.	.	CSASGGTGELFF	TGCAGTGCTAGTGGTGGGACCGGGGAGCTGTTTTTT
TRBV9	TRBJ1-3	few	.	CASSVGGGVSGNTIYF	TGTGCCAGCAGCGTAGGCGGCGGAGTCTCTGGAAACACCATATATTTT
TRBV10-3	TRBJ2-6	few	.	CAISESISGANVLTF	TGTGCCATCAGTGAGAGTATCTCTGGGGCCAACGTCCTGACTTTC
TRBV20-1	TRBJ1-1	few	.	CSATTGRDTEAFF	TGCAGTGCTACTACAGGGAGGGACACTGAAGCTTTCTTT
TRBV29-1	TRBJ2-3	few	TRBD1	CSVGDRGDTQYF	TGCAGCGTTGGAGACAGGGGCGATACGCAGTATTTT
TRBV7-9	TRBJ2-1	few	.	CASSPKKQFF	TGTGCCAGCAGCCCTAAGAAGCAGTTCTTC
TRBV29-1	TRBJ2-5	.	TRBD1	CSVGQGARETQYF	TGCAGCGTTGGACAGGGGGCGAGGGAGACCCAGTACTTC
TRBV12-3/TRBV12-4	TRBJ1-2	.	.	CASSYTGANYGYTF	TGTGCCAGCAGTTATACCGGGGCCAACTATGGCTACACCTTC
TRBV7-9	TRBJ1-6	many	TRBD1	CASSPGQGASPLHF	TGTGCCAGCAGCCCCGGACAGGGTGCGTCACCCCTCCACTTT
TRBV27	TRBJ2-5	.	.	CASSLEGGGIETQYF	TGTGCCAGCAGTTTAGAGGGGGGAGGAATTGAGACCCAGTACTTC
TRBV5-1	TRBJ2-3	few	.	CASSGDFSGNTQYF	TGCGCCAGCAGCGGGGACTTCAGCGGTAATACGCAGTATTTT
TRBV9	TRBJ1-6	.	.	CASSVEASSPLHF	TGTGCCAGCAGCGTAGAGGCCTCTTCACCCCTCCACTTT
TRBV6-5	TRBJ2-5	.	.	CATSDYQGETQYF	TGTGCCACTAGTGACTACCAAGGGGAGACCCAGTACTTC
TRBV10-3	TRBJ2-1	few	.	CAINPGQDNEQFF	TGTGCCATCAATCCGGGACAAGACAATGAGCAGTTCTTC
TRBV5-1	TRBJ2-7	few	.	CASNGDNSYEQYF	TGCGCCAGCAACGGGGACAACTCCTACGAGCAGTACTTC
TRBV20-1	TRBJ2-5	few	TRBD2	CSASNGRTEETQYF	TGCAGTGCTTCGAACGGGAGGACCGAAGAGACCCAGTACTTC
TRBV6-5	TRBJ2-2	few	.	CASSRIRGYTGELFF	TGTGCCAGCAGCCGGATTAGGGGCTACACCGGGGAGCTGTTTTTT
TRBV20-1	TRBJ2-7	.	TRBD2	CSARAFVAGGNYEQYF	TGCAGTGCTAGAGCCTTCGTAGCGGGAGGGAACTACGAGCAGTACTTC
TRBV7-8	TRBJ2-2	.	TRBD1	CASRAQGEFTGELFF	TGTGCCAGCAGAGCGCAGGGGGAATTCACCGGGGAGCTGTTTTTT
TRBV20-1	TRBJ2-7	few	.	CSARDPSGLTYEQYF	TGCAGTGCTAGAGATCCAAGCGGGCTTACCTACGAGCAGTACTTC
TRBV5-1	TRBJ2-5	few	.	CASSLVTVQETQYF	TGCGCCAGCAGCTTGGTTACGGTCCAAGAGACCCAGTACTTC
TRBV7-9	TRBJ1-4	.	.	CASSLTRGTNEKLFF	TGTGCCAGCAGCTTAACGAGGGGAACTAATGAAAAACTGTTTTTT
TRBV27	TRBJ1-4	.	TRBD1	CASSTGGQALATNEKLFF	TGTGCCAGCAGTACTGGCGGACAGGCTCTTGCAACTAATGAAAAACTGTTTTTT
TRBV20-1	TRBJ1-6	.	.	CSARPLTAFSYNSPLHF	TGCAGTGCTAGACCTCTTACAGCCTTCTCCTATAATTCACCCCTCCACTTT
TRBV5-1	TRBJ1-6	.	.	CASSLGAVQNSPLHF	TGCGCCAGCAGCCTGGGGGCAGTTCAGAATTCACCCCTCCACTTT
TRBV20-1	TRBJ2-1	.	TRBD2	CSARGLLAGGKNEQFF	TGCAGTGCTAGAGGGTTACTAGCGGGAGGGAAGAATGAGCAGTTCTTC
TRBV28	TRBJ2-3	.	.	CASSQTGTHPYF	TGTGCCAGCAGTCAAACAGGAACGCACCCGTATTTT
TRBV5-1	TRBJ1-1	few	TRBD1	CASSLEGASFF	TGCGCCAGCAGCTTGGAGGGGGCATCTTTCTTT
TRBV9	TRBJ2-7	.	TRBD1	CASSVGPDRVGYEQYF	TGTGCCAGCAGCGTAGGACCCGACAGGGTGGGCTACGAGCAGTACTTC
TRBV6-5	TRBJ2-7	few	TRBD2	CASSYSSPREGGEQYF	TGTGCCAGCAGTTACTCGAGTCCGCGGGAGGGTGGCGAGCAGTACTTC
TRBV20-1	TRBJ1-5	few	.	CSAPTGTSNRPQHF	TGCAGTGCCCCAACAGGTACAAGCAATCGGCCCCAGCATTTT
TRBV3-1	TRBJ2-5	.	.	CASSQAGTLETQYF	TGTGCCAGCAGCCAGGCCGGAACCCTAGAGACCCAGTACTTC
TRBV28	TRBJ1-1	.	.	CASSGGGGMNTEAFF	TGTGCCAGCTCCGGGGGCGGGGGTATGAACACTGAAGCTTTCTTT
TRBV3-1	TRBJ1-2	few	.	CASSQEGRASGYTF	TGTGCCAGCAGCCAAGAGGGCAGGGCAAGTGGCTACACCTTC
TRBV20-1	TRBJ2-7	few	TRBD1	CSARATGAYEQYF	TGCAGTGCTAGGGCTACAGGGGCCTACGAGCAGTACTTC
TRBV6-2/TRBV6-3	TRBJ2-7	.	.	CASSLSGTFDYEQYF	TGTGCCAGCAGTCTCTCCGGGACTTTCGACTACGAGCAGTACTTC
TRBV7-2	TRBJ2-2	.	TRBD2	CASNRGDYGELFF	TGTGCCAGCAACCGAGGGGACTATGGGGAGCTGTTTTTT
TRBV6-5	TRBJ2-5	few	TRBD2	CASTETSGNRETQYF	TGTGCCAGCACCGAGACTAGCGGGAATAGGGAGACCCAGTACTTC
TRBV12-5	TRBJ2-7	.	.	CASGLVSYSSGRLSYEQYF	TGTGCTAGTGGTTTGGTATCCTACTCGTCGGGACGCCTCTCCTACGAGCAGTACTTC
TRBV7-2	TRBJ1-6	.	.	CASSPNVWVPAPLHF	TGTGCCAGCAGCCCTAATGTCTGGGTACCTGCACCCCTCCACTTT
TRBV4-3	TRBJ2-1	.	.	CASSRRLSDEQFF	TGCGCCAGCAGCCGCCGGCTCTCCGACGAGCAGTTCTTC